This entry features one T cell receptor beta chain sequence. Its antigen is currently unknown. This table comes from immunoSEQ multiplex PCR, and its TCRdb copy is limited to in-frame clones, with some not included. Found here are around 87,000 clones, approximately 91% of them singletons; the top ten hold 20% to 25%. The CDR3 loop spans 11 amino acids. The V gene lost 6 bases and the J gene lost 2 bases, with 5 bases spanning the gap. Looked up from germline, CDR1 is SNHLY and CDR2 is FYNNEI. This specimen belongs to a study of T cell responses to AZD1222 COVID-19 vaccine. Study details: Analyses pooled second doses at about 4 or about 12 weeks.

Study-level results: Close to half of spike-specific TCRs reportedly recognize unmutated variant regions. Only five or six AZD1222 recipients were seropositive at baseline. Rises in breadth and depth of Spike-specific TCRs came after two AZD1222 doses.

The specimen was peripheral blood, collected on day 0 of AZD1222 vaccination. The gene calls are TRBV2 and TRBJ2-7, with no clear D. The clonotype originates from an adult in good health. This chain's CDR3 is CASSATYEQYF. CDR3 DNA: TGTGCCAGCAGCGCAACCTACGAGCAGTACTTC.